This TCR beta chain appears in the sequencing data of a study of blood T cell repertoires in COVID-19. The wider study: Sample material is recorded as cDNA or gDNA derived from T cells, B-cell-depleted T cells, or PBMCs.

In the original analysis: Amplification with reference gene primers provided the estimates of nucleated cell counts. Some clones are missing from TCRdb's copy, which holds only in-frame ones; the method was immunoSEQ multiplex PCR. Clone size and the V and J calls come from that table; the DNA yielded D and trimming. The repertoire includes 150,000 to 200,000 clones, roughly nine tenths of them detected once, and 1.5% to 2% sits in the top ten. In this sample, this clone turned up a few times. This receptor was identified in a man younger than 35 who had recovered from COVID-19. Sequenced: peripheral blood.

DNA of the CDR3: TGTGCCAGCAGCTCTGCGGGCCTAGACAGGGGGGATGAAAAACTGTTTTTT. Its translation: CASSSAGLDRGDEKLFF. The chain is built from TRBV7-8 and TRBJ1-4, with 9 bases matching TRBD1. This CDR3 contains 17 residues. V lost 4 bases to trimming and J lost 6 bases; unmatched junction nucleotides: 12. In germline, CDR1 is SGHVS, CDR2 FQNEAQ.